This T cell receptor (beta chain) was recorded in a study of lymphopenia after photon versus proton radiotherapy. TCRdb keeps only in-frame clones here, not all; method: immunoSEQ multiplex PCR. The sample comprises approximately 150,000 clones, about 85% of which are singletons, and about 4.7% rests with the top ten. Remarks on this clone: Antigen unknown.

General study points: Proton therapy kept repertoires fairly stable, unlike photons, which gained effector/memory cells. Better survival with proton therapy was suggested as possible, not demonstrated. Post-nadir diversity loss with photons came from oligoclonal expansion, particularly CD8+ Temra cells.

Germline values: CDR1 SGDLS, CDR2 YYNGEE. The CDR3 runs 15 residues. Trimming shortened V by 3 bases and J by 7 bases, and 17 bases separated the two germline ends. The rearrangement uses TRBV9 and TRBJ2-1; D is ambiguous. The sequenced sample was peripheral blood, obtained from a patient treated with photon-based radiotherapy. The TCR comes from a man aged 50-59 years with gastric cancer. The CDR3 region has the DNA TGTGCCAGCAGCGCCTATATCTATATGGGGAATGAGCAGTTCTTC. Protein sequence: CASSAYIYMGNEQFF.